The 29 T cell receptor beta chains below come from one sample, sequenced in a study of early T cells in non-severe SARS-CoV-2 infection. TCRdb used MiXCR to reprocess the 5' RACE reads, holding one entry per CDR3 protein. The sample records more than 60,000 distinct CDR3 sequences, about 12% being singletons. The source was whole blood, collected at baseline. The source of these receptors is an adult who was a healthcare worker with PCR-confirmed SARS-CoV-2 infection or an uninfected control (not recorded which). The donor label of this sample is uncertain.

This clonotype came up a few times. The V gene is TRBV12-3 or TRBV12-4, the J gene TRBJ2-1; perhaps TRBD2 as D (6 bases). Trimming removed 6 bases at V and 10 bases at J, with 10 bases between. The CDR3 length is 11 residues. CDR3 nucleotides: TGTGCCAGCAGCCCCGCGGGAGAGCAGTTCTTC. Residues: CASSPAGEQFF.

This clonotype was seen a few times. The chain employs TRBV5-4 and TRBJ1-6; D possibly corresponds to TRBD1 (5 bases). V lost 2 bases to trimming and J lost 5 bases, with 11 bases between them. The CDR3 has 15 residues. From germline, CDR1 is SGHNT and CDR2 YYREEE (reference sequence). CDR3 nucleotide sequence: TGTGCCAGCAGCTTACCCGGGGGGAATAATTCACCCCTCCACTTT. This codes for CASSLPGGNNSPLHF.

The chain is built from TRBV12-3 or TRBV12-4 and TRBJ1-5, with D possibly matching TRBD1 (6 bases). The CDR3 runs 16 residues. V was shortened by 3 bases and J by 1 base, with 13 bases between the two germline ends. The CDR3, as DNA: TGTGCCAGCAGTTTGGGGGGGGCATCAAGCAATCAGCCCCAGCATTTT. This gives the protein CASSLGGASSNQPQHF.

There are a few counts of this clonotype. This chain connects TRBV19 to TRBJ2-3; TRBD1 or TRBD2 may be the D gene (5 bases each). The CDR3 loop spans 15 amino acids. V was pared by 9 bases and J by 4 bases, with 20 bases between. CDR1 is LNHDA, CDR2 SQIVND, per germline (reference sequence). CDR3 nucleotides: TGTGCCAGGGAGTTGTGGGGGAGTATTGCAGATACGCAGTATTTT. Translating it yields CARELWGSIADTQYF.

This clonotype is a singleton in its sample. The chain is built from TRBV4-1 and TRBJ2-1; possibly TRBD2 for D (5 bases). V lost 3 bases and J lost 5, with 14 bases in between. CDR1 MGHRA and CDR2 YSYEKL come from the germline V gene. CDR3 length equals 15 residues. CDR3 nucleotides: TGCGCCAGCAGCCAGATTATACGGGGAAACAATGAGCAGTTCTTC. The encoded protein is CASSQIIRGNNEQFF.

This clonotype has only a few counts. The chain is built from TRBV6-1 and TRBJ2-2, with 9 positions matching TRBD1. Trimming at V came to 6 bases and at J to 0 bases, leaving 8 bases not matched to a gene. Germline V lookup: CDR1 MNHNS, CDR2 SASEGT. CDR3 length: 17 residues. CDR3 amino acids: CASRGMGQGANTGELFF. CDR3 DNA: TGTGCCAGCAGAGGAATGGGACAGGGTGCGAACACCGGGGAGCTGTTTTTT.

This clonotype was found many times. This rearrangement joins TRBV2 to TRBJ1-2, with 9 bases lining up with TRBD1. The CDR3 sequence is 14 residues long. Germline V CDR1 and CDR2: SNHLY, FYNNEI. Germline trimming cut 5 bases from V and 4 bases from J; bases unmatched to any gene: 5. As DNA, the CDR3 is TGTGCCAGCAGTACCGGACAGGGGAGCTATGGCTACACCTTC. The encoded protein is CASSTGQGSYGYTF.

This clonotype was counted a few times. At one end, the junction sequence differs from germline, possibly due to a read error. J is TRBJ1-1 and V is TRBV2; 9 bases match TRBD1. This CDR3 is built from 18 residues. Germline loops: CDR1 SNHLY, CDR2 FYNNEI. CDR3 bases: TGTGCCAGCAGCGAGGGACAGGGACGTCGAACTAGGTACACTGAAGCTTCCTTT. Translated, it gives CASSEGQGRRTRYTEASF.

This clonotype was seen a few times. The gene calls are TRBV2 and TRBJ2-1; D call uncertain. The CDR3 length is 15 residues. The germline CDR1 and CDR2 sequences are SNHLY and FYNNEI. The germline V and J ends were trimmed by 3 bases and 0 bases, with 9 bases remaining between them. The CDR3 protein is CASSEGQGSYNEQFF. The CDR3, as DNA: TGTGCCAGCAGTGAGGGCCAAGGCTCCTACAATGAGCAGTTCTTC.

The J gene is TRBJ1-5, the V gene TRBV19; TRBD1 might be the D (5 bases). V lost 3 bases, J lost 1 base, and 16 bases lay in between. This CDR3 comprises 17 residues. Germline V gene lookup returns CDR1 LNHDA and CDR2 SQIVND (reference sequence). CDR3 residues: CASSIMGVGLSNQPQHF. The CDR3 bases are TGTGCCAGTAGTATTATGGGGGTTGGTTTGAGCAATCAGCCCCAGCATTTT. The full variable domain, with the rest looked up from reference TRBV19 and TRBJ1-5, is DGGITQSPKYLFRKEGQNVTLSCEQNLNHDAMYWYRQDPGQGLRLIYYSQIVNDFQKGDIAEGYSVSREKKESFPLTVTSAQKNPTAFYLCASSIMGVGLSNQPQHFGDGTRLSIL.

This clonotype has a handful of counts. The rearrangement joins TRBV6-4 to TRBJ2-3; 8 bases map to TRBD1. CDR3 length: 14 amino acids. V was clipped by 3 bases and J by 1 base; unmatched bases: 0. In germline, CDR1 is MRHNA, CDR2 SNTAGT. CDR3 residues: CASSEGQGTDTQYF. The DNA for the CDR3 is TGTGCCAGCAGTGAGGGACAGGGCACAGATACGCAGTATTTT.

This clonotype was counted only a few times. This chain uses TRBV7-2 with TRBJ2-3; the D gene could be TRBD1 or TRBD2 (5 bases each). The CDR3 spans 15 residues. The V gene's germline CDR1 is SGHTA and CDR2 FQGNSA. V was clipped by 5 bases and J by 3 bases, with 15 bases between them. The CDR3 is CASSPRDGGTDTQYF. Here the CDR3 DNA reads TGTGCCAGCAGCCCACGGGACGGAGGTACAGATACGCAGTATTTT.

This clonotype was found a few times. J is TRBJ2-3 and V is TRBV6-6; 8 nucleotides line up with TRBD2. V shed 6 bases, J shed 3 bases, and the junction held 11 bases outside the gene matches. The CDR3 sequence is 16 residues long. CDR1 and CDR2 (germline): MNHNY, SVGAGI (reference sequence). This chain's CDR3 is CASSRRRAGGTDTQYF. The CDR3 DNA is TGTGCCAGCAGCCGTCGGCGGGCGGGGGGTACAGATACGCAGTATTTT.

The J gene is TRBJ2-7, the V gene TRBV2; possibly TRBD2 for D (6 bases). Deletions cut 8 bases from V and 3 bases from J, with 17 bases between. This CDR3 is 14 amino acids long. Looked up from germline, CDR1 is SNHLY and CDR2 is FYNNEI. This CDR3 is CASEEGRAVYEQYV. DNA of the CDR3: TGTGCCAGCGAGGAGGGCAGGGCTGTCTACGAGCAGTACGTC.

This clonotype has at least ten counts. The chain links TRBV11-2 to TRBJ1-2, with TRBD1 matching 10 bases. The CDR3 totals 16 residues. J lost 4 bases, V lost 0 bases, and 5 bases had no gene match. Germline V gene sequence: CDR1 SGHAT, CDR2 FQNNGV. CDR3 sequence reads: CASSLDRQGAGYGYTF. The CDR3 DNA reads TGTGCCAGCAGCTTAGATCGACAGGGGGCGGGCTATGGCTACACCTTC.

The rearrangement uses TRBV20-1 and TRBJ1-3; D unclear. V shed 7 bases and J shed 2 bases, with 6 bases lying between them. Germline values: CDR1 DFQATT, CDR2 SNEGSKA (reference sequence). The CDR3 contains 11 residues. The CDR3 region is CSVTAGNTIYF. DNA for the CDR3: TGCAGTGTTACGGCTGGAAACACCATATATTTT.

There are many counts of this clonotype. The chain couples TRBV7-3 to TRBJ2-5; D is unresolved. V lost 5 bases, J lost 5 bases, and 12 bases lay in between. Germline assignment: CDR1 SGHTA and CDR2 FQGTGA. The CDR3 is 13 amino acids. Here the CDR3 reads CASSGDKWETQYF. CDR3 DNA sequence: TGTGCCAGCAGCGGTGACAAATGGGAGACCCAGTACTTC.

The rearrangement joins TRBV18 to TRBJ2-5, with 10 bases fitting TRBD2. CDR3 size: 17 residues. V dropped 1 base and J dropped 1; count of bases not matched to a gene: 6. Per germline, CDR1 KGHSH and CDR2 LQKENI. Here the CDR3 reads CASSPLSSGGGQETQYF. CDR3 bases: TGTGCCAGCTCACCACTATCTAGCGGGGGAGGCCAAGAGACCCAGTACTTC.

The table lists this clonotype with a few counts. This chain connects TRBV3-1 to TRBJ1-2; D is undetermined. Trimming took off 0 bases at V and 8 bases at J, with 10 bases between the two ends. Germline values: CDR1 LGHDT, CDR2 YNNKEL (reference sequence). The CDR3 is made up of 13 amino acids. The CDR3 bases are TGTGCCAGCAGCCAAGATGCGGGTGCGGGCTACACCTTC. Protein sequence: CASSQDAGAGYTF.

This clonotype was picked up a small number of times. The chain is built from TRBV11-2 and TRBJ1-6, with D unclear. The CDR3 runs 13 residues. CDR1 is SGHAT, CDR2 FQNNGV, per germline. The ends were cut back, 5 bases at V and 7 bases at J, with 9 bases in the middle. CDR3 sequence reads: CASSRLENSPLHF. CDR3 bases: TGTGCCAGCAGCCGGCTTGAGAATTCACCCCTCCACTTT.

The J gene is TRBJ2-7, the V gene TRBV11-1; no definite D call. The CDR3 sequence is 14 residues long. The V and J ends lost 5 bases and 5 bases respectively, with 16 bases between them. Germline V lookup: CDR1 SGHAT, CDR2 FQDESV (reference sequence). Here the CDR3 DNA reads TGTGCCAGCAGCCCGGAGTGGCAGGCCCACGAGCAGTACGTC. Its translation is CASSPEWQAHEQYV.

The sample holds a few counts of this clonotype. This rearrangement joins TRBV6-5 to TRBJ2-2; 12 nucleotides align to TRBD2. The V segment lost 6 bases and the J segment 4 bases; nucleotides outside the gene matches: 0. The CDR3 is 14 amino acids. Per the germline V gene, CDR1 is MNHEY and CDR2 is SVGAGI. The CDR3 region has the DNA TGTGCCAGCAGGGGACTAGCGGGCACCGGGGAGCTGTTTTTT. Translating gives CASRGLAGTGELFF.

The V and J genes are TRBV6-6 and TRBJ2-2, with TRBD1 matching 8 bases. The CDR3 extends over 15 amino acids. Germline trimming cut 6 bases from V and 2 bases from J; bases unmatched to any gene: 5. Germline V gene data show CDR1 as MNHNY and CDR2 as SVGAGI (reference sequence). This CDR3 reads CASSPQGGNTGELFF. CDR3 coding DNA: TGTGCCAGCAGCCCACAGGGGGGTAACACCGGGGAGCTGTTTTTT.

The CDR3 DNA reads as TGTGCCAGCAGGTATACAGGGGAACAGCCCCAGCATTTT. It codes for CASRYTGEQPQHF. The V and J genes are TRBV5-8 and TRBJ1-5, with 7 bases matching TRBD1. Germline V gene sequence: CDR1 SGHTS, CDR2 YDEGEE. With V trimmed by 5 bases and J by 7 bases, 6 bases remained unmatched. The CDR3 contains 13 residues.

This clonotype was seen ten or more times. The chain recombines TRBV2 with TRBJ2-6, with 7 positions matching TRBD1. In germline, CDR1 is SNHLY, CDR2 FYNNEI. With V trimmed by 4 bases and J by 0 bases, 6 bases remained unmatched. CDR3 length: 17 amino acids. CDR3 protein: CASSVKGANSGANVLTF. CDR3 coding DNA: TGTGCCAGCAGTGTGAAGGGGGCAAACTCTGGGGCCAACGTCCTGACTTTC.

This clonotype was counted at least ten times. The rearrangement joins TRBV28 to TRBJ1-5; the D gene is possibly TRBD1 (6 bases). Germline loops: CDR1 MDHEN, CDR2 SYDVKM. The CDR3 spans 14 residues. V dropped 4 bases and J dropped 3 bases, with 10 bases sitting between them. CDR3 bases: TGTGCCAGCAGTTCAGGGGATTACAATCAGCCCCAGCATTTT. Amino acid sequence: CASSSGDYNQPQHF.

The rearrangement links TRBV2 to TRBJ2-2; D gene unclear. Germline V lookup: CDR1 SNHLY, CDR2 FYNNEI. The germline V and J ends were trimmed by 6 bases and 0 bases, with 8 bases remaining between them. This CDR3 has 14 residues. This CDR3 reads CASRPTANTGELFF. The DNA of the CDR3 is TGTGCCAGCAGGCCAACAGCGAACACCGGGGAGCTGTTTTTT.

This clonotype has just a few counts. The V call is TRBV5-8, the J call TRBJ1-2, with TRBD1 identical over 9 bases. The V segment lost 0 bases and the J segment 0 bases; nucleotides outside the gene matches: 12. This CDR3 has 19 residues. CDR1 is SGHTS, CDR2 YDEGEE, per germline. The CDR3 DNA reads as TGTGCCAGCAGCTTGGATCGCAGACAGGGGGAAAAAGCTAACTATGGCTACACCTTC. This sequence encodes CASSLDRRQGEKANYGYTF.

This clonotype was seen at least ten times. The chain recombines TRBV6-1 with TRBJ2-7, with D tentatively TRBD1 (6 bases). V shed 8 bases and J shed 7 bases, with 18 bases lying between them. Germline lookup yields CDR1 MNHNS and CDR2 SASEGT. This CDR3 is 13 amino acids long. The CDR3 region is CASSTQGYGEQYV. For the CDR3, the DNA is TGTGCCAGCTCCACCCAGGGGTACGGAGAGCAGTACGTC.